This T cell receptor (beta chain) was identified in a study of OX40 agonist ivuxolimab in advanced cancers. General study findings and limits: CD4+ T cells averaged fewer expanded clones than CD8+ T cells.

A remark on this clone: Its matching antigen is unknown.

Measured with immunoSEQ multiplex PCR; TCRdb has only the in-frame clones, and not every one. Seen here are around 100,000 clones, approximately 90% observed once, and the top ten hold about 0.49%. Germline-derived CDR1 and CDR2 are KGHSH and LQKENI. V was clipped by 0 bases and J by 5 bases, with 14 bases between them. The CDR3 is 15 amino acids. This material consisted of CD4+ or CD8+ T cells sorted from blood, taken in a trial of the OX40 agonist ivuxolimab. This TCR was sampled from an adult with an advanced solid tumor such as melanoma, head and neck, liver or kidney cancer. The chain joins TRBV18 to TRBJ2-7; D remains ambiguous. CDR3 sequence: CASSPPSGYGDEQYF. DNA for the CDR3: TGTGCCAGCTCACCACCGTCTGGGTACGGCGACGAGCAGTACTTC.